The 15 T cell receptor beta chains given below trace back to one sample, sequenced in a study of T cells in Graves' hyperthyroidism and ophthalmopathy. Authors of the study amplified TCR beta CDR3 regions from RNA transcripts. HTBI primers drove first-round RT-PCR of the TCR CDR3. TCRdb redid the calling of the multiplex PCR reads with MiXCR, one entry per CDR3 protein. The data hold about 52,000 distinct CDR3 sequences, with around 48% observed a single time. The sequenced material came from blood. The receptors stem from a woman between 45 and 65 years old with Graves' ophthalmopathy.

There are many counts of this clonotype. The V and J genes are TRBV19 and TRBJ1-4; tentatively, D is TRBD1 (5 bases). Trimming removed 6 bases at V and 5 bases at J, with 13 bases between. The CDR3 totals 14 residues. Germline V gene sequence: CDR1 LNHDA, CDR2 SQIVND (reference sequence). This CDR3 reads CASRPRANNEKLFF. In DNA form, the CDR3 reads TGTGCCAGTAGGCCCAGGGCGAACAATGAAAAACTGTTTTTT. Filled out from reference TRBV19 and TRBJ1-4, the complete variable domain reads DGGITQSPKYLFRKEGQNVTLSCEQNLNHDAMYWYRQDPGQGLRLIYYSQIVNDFQKGDIAEGYSVSREKKESFPLTVTSAQKNPTAFYLCASRPRANNEKLFFGSGTQLSVL.

The rearrangement joins TRBV5-4 to TRBJ2-7, with TRBD2 identical over 10 bases. This CDR3 comprises 14 residues. In germline, CDR1 is SGHNT, CDR2 YYREEE (reference sequence). V dropped 4 bases and J dropped 5; count of bases not matched to a gene: 6. This chain's CDR3 is CASSLSGGADEQYF. In DNA, the CDR3 is TGTGCCAGCAGCCTGAGCGGGGGGGCCGACGAGCAGTACTTC. Full variable domain (outside the CDR3, taken from reference TRBV5-4 and TRBJ2-7): ETGVTQSPTHLIKTRGQQVTLRCSSQSGHNTVSWYQQALGQGPQFIFQYYREEENGRGNFPPRFSGLQFPNYSSELNVNALELDDSALYLCASSLSGGADEQYFGPGTRLTVT.

This clonotype was observed at least ten times. This rearrangement joins TRBV5-8 to TRBJ1-2, with 10 bases fitting TRBD1. The CDR3 loop spans 15 amino acids. Germline-derived CDR1 and CDR2 are SGHTS and YDEGEE. V lost 3 bases and J lost 5; bases outside the gene matches: 7. The CDR3 sequence is CASSSSGTGAYGYTF. In DNA form, the CDR3 reads TGTGCCAGCAGCTCATCCGGGACAGGGGCATATGGCTACACCTTC.

V usage is TRBV25-1 and J usage is TRBJ2-5; a possible D gene is TRBD1 (6 bases). CDR3 length equals 13 residues. The V end lost 10 bases, the J end lost 5 bases, and 17 bases lay between the germline ends. Germline V lookup: CDR1 MGHDK, CDR2 SYGVNS. CDR3 in DNA: TGTGCCACACAACAGGGCCGGCGGGAGACCCAGTACTTC. It encodes CATQQGRRETQYF.

Concerning this clonotype itself: Likely a read error: the CDR3 ends without its conserved phenylalanine or tryptophan. The chain couples TRBV9 to TRBJ2-5, with a possible D match to TRBD2 (6 bases). There are 15 residues in the CDR3. In germline, CDR1 is SGDLS, CDR2 YYNGEE. CDR3 loop: CACSVAVGMGETQYC. For the CDR3, the DNA is TGTGCCTGCAGCGTAGCGGTCGGGATGGGGGAGACCCAGTACTGC.

As to this clonotype: A much larger clone lies one base from this, so it may be a read error. This chain uses TRBV7-6 with TRBJ1-2; D is ambiguous. V was cut by 6 bases and J by 0 bases, with 14 bases left in between. CDR1 is SGHVS, CDR2 FNYEAQ, per germline. CDR3 length: 15 residues. The CDR3 protein is CASSYSGRTNYGYTF. The CDR3 nucleotides read TGTGCCAGCAGTTACTCGGGCCGGACTAACTATGGCTACACCTTC.

This clonotype occurred many times. A much larger clone differs from this one at a single base, so this may be a read error. The conserved phenylalanine or tryptophan is not found at the CDR3 terminus, so this likely reflects a read error. For the CDR3, the DNA is TGTGCCAGTAGTAGGACAGGGGTCGGCTACGAGCAGTACCTC. This codes for CASSRTGVGYEQYL. This chain uses TRBV19 with TRBJ2-7; 9 bases align to TRBD1. J was trimmed by 3 bases and V by 4 bases; bases with no gene match: 4. This CDR3 is 14 amino acids long. Germline V lookup: CDR1 LNHDA, CDR2 SQIVND (reference sequence).

The V gene is TRBV9, the J gene TRBJ2-5, with 7 bases lining up with TRBD2. The CDR3 consists of 15 residues. Germline CDR1 is SGDLS and CDR2 is YYNGEE. Trimming took 6 bases from V and 5 from J; bases not matched to a gene: 13. The CDR3 coding sequence is TGTGCCAGCACCCCCGGGGGGAACACCGGGGAGACCCAGTACTTC. This sequence encodes CASTPGGNTGETQYF.

The genes are TRBV20-1 and TRBJ2-5; D uncertain. V shed 0 bases and J shed 5 bases, with 7 bases lying between them. There are 12 residues in the CDR3. CDR1 is DFQATT and CDR2 is SNEGSKA in the germline V gene (reference sequence). CDR3 nucleotide sequence: TGCAGTGCTAGAGATTACTGGGAGACCCAGTACTTC. It specifies CSARDYWETQYF.

This clonotype occurred many times. The J gene is TRBJ2-3, the V gene TRBV9; D gene unclear. The CDR3 extends over 14 amino acids. The germline gives CDR1 SGDLS, CDR2 YYNGEE. V shed 6 bases and J shed 1 base, with 12 bases lying between them. CDR3 residues: CASTPIGGTDTQYF. The CDR3 DNA reads as TGTGCCAGCACCCCTATTGGGGGCACAGATACGCAGTATTTT.

The V gene is TRBV2, the J gene TRBJ2-7, with 10 bases aligning to TRBD1. The CDR3 is 15 amino acids. The trim removed 6 bases at V and 0 bases at J, leaving 5 bases unmatched. The germline V gene has CDR1 SNHLY and CDR2 FYNNEI. CDR3 coding DNA: TGTGCCAGCAGCGAGGGACAGGGGCGCTCCTACGAGCAGTACTTC. It translates to CASSEGQGRSYEQYF.

This clonotype was recorded at least ten times. The rearrangement joins TRBV6-4 to TRBJ2-7, with D perhaps matching TRBD1 or TRBD2 (5 bases each). Per the germline V gene, CDR1 is MRHNA and CDR2 is SNTAGT. The CDR3 contains 17 residues. V lost 2 bases and J 5 bases, leaving 22 bases between the germline ends. CDR3: CASSDLNTGALHHEQYF. CDR3 sequence (DNA): TGTGCCAGCAGTGACCTTAACACCGGGGCCCTCCACCACGAGCAGTACTTC.

This clonotype was picked up many times. The V and J genes are TRBV6-1 and TRBJ2-1; tentatively, D is TRBD1 (6 bases). The V gene lost 2 bases and the J gene lost 13 bases, with 15 bases spanning the gap. The germline V gene encodes CDR1 MNHNS and CDR2 SASEGT. There are 13 residues in the CDR3. CDR3 sequence (DNA): TGTGCCAGCAGTGAAAGGTTAGGGGGACAACAGTTCTTC. Its translation is CASSERLGGQQFF.

At least ten counts were recorded for this clonotype. The chain recombines TRBV19 with TRBJ2-2; maybe TRBD2 (6 bases). Germline CDR1 and CDR2: LNHDA and SQIVND (reference sequence). V was shortened by 5 bases and J by 5 bases, with 18 bases between the two germline ends. CDR3 length: 16 amino acids. CDR3 DNA sequence: TGTGCCAGTAGTGTACCTTCGGGAGAGGGAACCGGGGAGCTGTTTTTT. It codes for CASSVPSGEGTGELFF.

There are many counts of this clonotype. The chain carries TRBV20-1 and TRBJ1-2, with TRBD1 identical over 7 bases. Germline trimming cut 5 bases from V and 6 bases from J; bases unmatched to any gene: 6. CDR3 size: 12 residues. The V gene's germline CDR1 is DFQATT and CDR2 SNEGSKA (reference sequence). The DNA for the CDR3 is TGCAGTGCTCCACAGGGGCGGGATGGCTACACCTTC. Its translation is CSAPQGRDGYTF.